Below, 13 T cell receptor beta chains from the same sample are listed, as sequenced in a study of T cell repertoires in cytomegalovirus infection. Using its own MiXCR run on the reads, TCRdb lists one record per CDR3 protein. The data show hundreds of thousands of distinct CDR3 sequences, 35% to 45% seen once. The sample consisted of PBMCs. Receptor source: a human donor in good health (CMV status not recorded). Some clones in this sample may be carry-over from other donors' samples.

The J gene is TRBJ2-7, the V gene TRBV2, with 7 bases aligning to TRBD2. The CDR3 covers 12 residues. CDR1 SNHLY and CDR2 FYNNEI come from the germline V gene. V was pared by 7 bases and J by 3 bases, with 3 bases of the junction left unmatched. This CDR3 reads CASKGTIYEQYF. Here the CDR3 DNA reads TGTGCCAGCAAAGGGACTATCTACGAGCAGTACTTC.

This clonotype was found a few times. The CDR3 protein is CASSHETGNNEQFF. The CDR3 region has the DNA TGTGCCAGCAGCCACGAAACAGGGAACAATGAGCAGTTCTTC. The rearrangement links TRBV4-2 to TRBJ2-1, with D possibly TRBD1 on 6 matching bases. This CDR3 comprises 14 residues. CDR1 and CDR2 from the germline V gene are LGHNA and YNFKEQ. V gave up 3 bases and J gave up 5 bases, with 11 bases separating them.

This sequence joins TRBV11-2 and TRBJ2-5; D tentatively fits TRBD1 or TRBD2 (5 bases each). Trimming took off 0 bases at V and 9 bases at J, with 20 bases between the two ends. The V gene's germline CDR1 is SGHAT and CDR2 FQNNGV. The CDR3 loop spans 16 amino acids. The CDR3 nucleotides are TGTGCCAGCAGCTTAGACTGGACTCCCCAGGGAAGAGCCCAGTACTTC. Encoded protein: CASSLDWTPQGRAQYF.

J is TRBJ1-1 and V is TRBV11-1; D not certain. V dropped 6 bases and J dropped 5 bases, with 13 bases sitting between them. This CDR3 is 13 amino acids long. Germline CDR1 is SGHAT and CDR2 is FQDESV (reference sequence). The CDR3 sequence: CASSRSPRTEAFF. The CDR3 DNA follows: TGTGCCAGCAGTCGAAGTCCCAGGACTGAAGCTTTCTTT.

The rearrangement joins TRBV20-1 to TRBJ2-7; TRBD2 matches at 13 bases. The CDR3 totals 13 residues. CDR1 and CDR2 (germline): DFQATT, SNEGSKA (reference sequence). J gave up 7 bases and V 5 bases, and 5 bases lay outside the gene matches. CDR3 amino acids: CSASGLAGDEQYF. CDR3 in DNA: TGCAGTGCTTCTGGACTAGCGGGAGATGAGCAGTACTTC.

In nucleotides, the CDR3 is TGCAGCGTTGAGTCTAGCGGGTTCTACAATGCGCCGTTCTTC. Translation: CSVESSGFYNAPFF. The V call is TRBV29-1, the J call TRBJ2-1; 8 nucleotides agree with TRBD2. CDR3 size: 14 residues. Trimming at V came to 3 bases and at J to 15 bases, leaving 16 bases not matched to a gene. Germline V lookup: CDR1 SQVTM, CDR2 ANQGSEA.

This clonotype was observed a few times. The chain links TRBV7-8 to TRBJ1-1, with D unclear. V gave up 1 base and J gave up 6 bases, with 18 bases separating them. The CDR3 is 16 residues long. CDR1 and CDR2 (germline): SGHVS, FQNEAQ. CDR3 sequence reads: CASSLGRGSMWAEAFF. CDR3 coding DNA: TGTGCCAGCAGCTTAGGCCGTGGGTCAATGTGGGCTGAAGCTTTCTTT.

This clonotype was observed many times. V is TRBV7-2 and J is TRBJ2-2; 12 bases are a match to TRBD1. This CDR3 has 16 residues. J lost 6 bases, V lost 4 bases, and 6 bases had no gene match. Germline V gives CDR1 SGHTA, CDR2 FQGNSA. CDR3 in amino acids: CASSSGTGGIAGELFF. CDR3 in DNA: TGTGCCAGCAGCTCCGGGACAGGGGGCATCGCCGGGGAGCTGTTTTTT.

This chain's CDR3 is CASSQPMNTEAFF. The CDR3 nucleotides read TGCGCCAGCAGCCAACCAATGAACACTGAAGCTTTCTTT. The chain employs TRBV4-1 and TRBJ1-1; D ambiguous. This CDR3 comprises 13 residues. V was trimmed by 2 bases and J by 0 bases, leaving 4 bases between them. The V gene's germline CDR1 is MGHRA and CDR2 YSYEKL.

In this sample, this clonotype turned up a few times. The chain has TRBV11-1 and TRBJ2-3; a weak D match, TRBD2 (6 bases). Germline V CDR1 and CDR2: SGHAT, FQDESV (reference sequence). Trimming took off 7 bases at V and 1 base at J, with 12 bases between the two ends. CDR3 length: 14 residues. The CDR3: CASTGGRGTDTQYF. For the CDR3, the DNA is TGTGCCAGCACTGGAGGGAGAGGCACAGATACGCAGTATTTT.

For the CDR3, the DNA is TGTGCCAGTAGTATTAGGACAGCTAATAGCAATCAGCCCCAGCATTTT. It codes for CASSIRTANSNQPQHF. The gene calls are TRBV19 and TRBJ1-5; D might be TRBD1 (6 bases). The CDR3 runs to 16 residues. The germline V and J ends were trimmed by 3 bases and 0 bases, with 12 bases remaining between them. Germline V lookup: CDR1 LNHDA, CDR2 SQIVND (reference sequence).

As for this clonotype: Since the CDR3 does not end with the conserved phenylalanine or tryptophan, this likely comes from a read error. The rearrangement links TRBV5-1 to TRBJ1-3; 12 bases map to TRBD1. The germline gives CDR1 SGHRS, CDR2 YFSETQ. The V and J ends lost 2 bases and 0 bases, in that order; junction bases with no gene match: 9. The CDR3 totals 19 residues. As DNA, the CDR3 is TGCGCCAGCAGCTTCGGGACAGGGGGCTCCATGAGCTCTGGAAACACCATATATTTG. This codes for CASSFGTGGSMSSGNTIYL.

Comment on this clonotype: This clone may be a read error of a much larger clone one base away. No conserved phenylalanine or tryptophan ends this CDR3, so it is likely a read error. The chain combines TRBV7-2 with TRBJ2-1; 11 nucleotides match TRBD2. V shed 5 bases, J shed 6 bases, and the junction held 9 bases outside the gene matches. CDR3 size: 16 residues. CDR1 SGHTA and CDR2 FQGNSA come from the germline V gene. In DNA form, the CDR3 reads TGTGCCAGCAGCCCCCCGGGACTAGCGGCCCTCAATGAGCAGTTCTTA. This gives the protein CASSPPGLAALNEQFL.